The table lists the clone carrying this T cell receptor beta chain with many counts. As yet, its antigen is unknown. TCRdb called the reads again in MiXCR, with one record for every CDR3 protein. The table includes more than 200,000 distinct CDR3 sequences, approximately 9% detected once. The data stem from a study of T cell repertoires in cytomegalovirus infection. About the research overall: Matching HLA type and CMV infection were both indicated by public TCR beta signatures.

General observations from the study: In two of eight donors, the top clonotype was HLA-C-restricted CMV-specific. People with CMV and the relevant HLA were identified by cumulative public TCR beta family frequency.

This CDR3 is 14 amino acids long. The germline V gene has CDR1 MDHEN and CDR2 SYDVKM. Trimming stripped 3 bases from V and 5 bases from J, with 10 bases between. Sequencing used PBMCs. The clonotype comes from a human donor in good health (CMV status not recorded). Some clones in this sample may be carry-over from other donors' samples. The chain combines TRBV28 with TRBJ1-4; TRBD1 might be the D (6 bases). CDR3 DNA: TGTGCCAGCAGTTTGACAGGACCAAATGAAAAACTGTTTTTT. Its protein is CASSLTGPNEKLFF.